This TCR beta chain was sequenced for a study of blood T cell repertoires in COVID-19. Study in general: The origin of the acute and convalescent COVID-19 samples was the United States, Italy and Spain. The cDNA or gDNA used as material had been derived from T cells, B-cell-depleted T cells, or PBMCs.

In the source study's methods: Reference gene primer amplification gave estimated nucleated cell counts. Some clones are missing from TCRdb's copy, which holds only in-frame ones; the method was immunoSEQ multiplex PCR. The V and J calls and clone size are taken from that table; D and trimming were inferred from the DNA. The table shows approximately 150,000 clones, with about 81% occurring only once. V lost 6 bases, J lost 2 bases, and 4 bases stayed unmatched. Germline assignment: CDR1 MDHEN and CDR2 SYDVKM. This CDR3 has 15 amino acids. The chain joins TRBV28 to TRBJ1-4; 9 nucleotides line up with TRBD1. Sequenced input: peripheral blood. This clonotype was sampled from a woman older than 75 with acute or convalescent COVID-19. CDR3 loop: CASRGQGDTNEKLFF. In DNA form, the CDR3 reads TGTGCCAGCAGGGGACAGGGCGATACTAATGAAAAACTGTTTTTT.